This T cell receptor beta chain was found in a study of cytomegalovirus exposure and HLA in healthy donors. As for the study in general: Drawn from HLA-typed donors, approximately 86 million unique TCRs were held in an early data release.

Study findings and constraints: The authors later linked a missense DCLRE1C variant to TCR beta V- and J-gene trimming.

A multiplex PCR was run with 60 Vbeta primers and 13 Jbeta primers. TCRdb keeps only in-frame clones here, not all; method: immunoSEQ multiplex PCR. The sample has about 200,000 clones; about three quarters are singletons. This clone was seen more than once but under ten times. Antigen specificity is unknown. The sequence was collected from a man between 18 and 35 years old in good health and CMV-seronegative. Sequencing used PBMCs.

The CDR3 region has the DNA TGTGCCAGCAGTTTAAGGACCCCGGACTCATATAATGAAAAACTGTTTTTT. It specifies CASSLRTPDSYNEKLFF. The chain carries TRBV28 and TRBJ1-4, with unresolved D. The germline CDR1 and CDR2 sequences are MDHEN and SYDVKM. V lost 2 bases to trimming and J lost 4 bases, with 17 bases between them. The CDR3 has 17 amino acids.